The 16 T cell receptor beta chains presented below share a single source sample, sequenced in a study of shared clonotypes between healthy human individuals. TCRdb's copy holds only in-frame clones and misses some; the assay was immunoSEQ multiplex PCR. This repertoire shows some 600,000 clones, around 96% found once; its top ten account for 0.11%. Positive CCR7 selection of CD45RO-negative cells yielded the naive CD8 cells, and terminally differentiated effector memory CD45RA+ cells were excluded. Sample: naive CD8+ T cells sorted from blood. These receptors came from a woman in her 30s in good health.

The table lists this clone with a count of one. The V call is TRBV25-1, the J call TRBJ1-1, with D perhaps TRBD1 (5 bases). Per the germline V gene, CDR1 is MGHDK and CDR2 is SYGVNS. Trimming took off 6 bases at V and 6 bases at J, with 20 bases between the two ends. The CDR3 length is 15 residues. The DNA of the CDR3 is TGTGCCAGCAGCCCTGCGGGGGGATTAGGGGCTGAAGCTTTCTTT. It translates to CASSPAGGLGAEAFF.

The chain combines TRBV6-1 with TRBJ1-5; D gene ambiguous. CDR3 length: 15 amino acids. The V end lost 8 bases, the J end lost 4 bases, and 18 bases lay between the germline ends. Germline V CDR1 and CDR2: MNHNS, SASEGT. CDR3 sequence reads: CASLFSVYTNQPQHF. As DNA, the CDR3 is TGTGCCAGCCTTTTTTCGGTCTACACAAATCAGCCCCAGCATTTT.

This sequence joins TRBV7-9 and TRBJ2-1, with TRBD2 matching over 11 bases. Trimming cost V 7 bases and J 8 bases; bases outside gene matches: 7. The CDR3 loop spans 14 amino acids. Per germline, CDR1 SEHNR and CDR2 FQNEAQ (reference sequence). CDR3: CASNDGLAGDEQFF. The DNA for the CDR3 is TGTGCCAGCAACGACGGACTAGCGGGCGATGAGCAGTTCTTC.

This chain joins TRBV19 and TRBJ1-1; D unclear. The CDR3 has 15 amino acids. V lost 1 base and J lost 3, with 12 bases in between. Germline values: CDR1 LNHDA, CDR2 SQIVND (reference sequence). The CDR3 DNA is TGTGCCAGTAGTATAGCCCCAGAGGGAGACACTGAAGCTTTCTTT. This sequence encodes CASSIAPEGDTEAFF.

The CDR3 DNA follows: TGTGCCAGTAGTGAGGGGACAGGGCCCTCCTACGAGCAGTACTTC. Protein: CASSEGTGPSYEQYF. The chain couples TRBV19 to TRBJ2-7; 9 nucleotides line up with TRBD1. Germline trimming cut 5 bases from V and 0 bases from J; bases unmatched to any gene: 5. The germline CDR1 and CDR2 sequences are LNHDA and SQIVND (reference sequence). CDR3 size: 15 residues.

The chain couples TRBV5-6 to TRBJ2-5, with 7 nucleotides matching TRBD2. Losses at the gene ends were 4 bases for V and 2 bases for J; bases not matched to a gene: 11. Germline V gene lookup returns CDR1 SGHDT and CDR2 YYEEEE. This CDR3 has 16 residues. CDR3 in amino acids: CASSRGGERGQETQYF. The CDR3 DNA reads as TGTGCCAGCAGCAGGGGAGGGGAAAGGGGACAAGAGACCCAGTACTTC.

This chain joins TRBV7-9 and TRBJ2-5; no reliable D call. The DNA end favors TRBJ2-7, so the J call may be wrong. This CDR3 has 16 residues. Germline V lookup: CDR1 SEHNR, CDR2 FQNEAQ (reference sequence). CDR3 region: CASSLADDGRYYEQYF. The CDR3 bases are TGTGCCAGCAGCTTAGCCGATGACGGACGGTACTACGAGCAGTACTTC.

V gene TRBV27 combines with J gene TRBJ2-1, with 8 bases lining up with TRBD1. Trimming removed 5 bases from V and 8 bases from J; junction bases left unmatched: 14. This CDR3 has 16 amino acids. Germline CDR1 is MNHEY and CDR2 is SMNVEV (reference sequence). CDR3 protein: CASSPSPGQASDEQFF. The CDR3 nucleotides are TGTGCCAGCAGTCCCAGTCCGGGACAGGCGTCCGATGAGCAGTTCTTC.

The genes are TRBV7-9 and TRBJ2-1, with 7 bases lining up with TRBD2. The CDR3 is 15 amino acids. V shed 1 base and J 2 bases; nucleotides not matched to a gene: 2. Germline CDR1 reads SEHNR; CDR2 reads FQNEAQ (reference sequence). The CDR3 DNA reads TGTGCCAGCAGCTTAGTGGGAGGGCCCTACAATGAGCAGTTCTTC. The encoded protein is CASSLVGGPYNEQFF.

The CDR3 DNA reads as TGTGCCAGCAGCAAAGGGGACAGGACATCCTTAGAGACCCAGTACTTC. Translating gives CASSKGDRTSLETQYF. The chain combines TRBV21-1 with TRBJ2-5; the DNA was not used to check the table's D call, TRBD1. TRBV21-1 is recorded as a pseudogene. This CDR3 is built from 16 residues.

The DNA of the CDR3 is TGTGCCAGCAGCGCAAACCCGGGACAGGGGTCCTACGAGCAGTACTTC. Encoded protein: CASSANPGQGSYEQYF. The gene calls are TRBV9 and TRBJ2-7; 10 nucleotides agree with TRBD1. V was clipped by 3 bases and J by 1 base; unmatched bases: 7. CDR1 SGDLS and CDR2 YYNGEE come from the germline V gene. The CDR3 runs to 16 residues.

V usage is TRBV2 and J usage is TRBJ1-2; the D is unclear. The CDR3 extends over 17 amino acids. The V gene lost 0 bases and the J gene lost 8 bases, with 22 bases spanning the gap. Germline V CDR1 and CDR2: SNHLY, FYNNEI. The CDR3 sequence: CASSEAPNHGLKMGYTF. CDR3 bases: TGTGCCAGCAGTGAAGCCCCTAACCATGGGCTTAAAATGGGCTACACCTTC. Together with reference TRBV2 and TRBJ1-2, the CDR3 gives the full variable domain: EPEVTQTPSHQVTQMGQEVILRCVPISNHLYFYWYRQILGQKVEFLVSFYNNEISEKSEIFDDQFSVERPDGSNFTLKIRSTKLEDSAMYFCASSEAPNHGLKMGYTFGSGTRLTVV.

The V call is TRBV12-5, the J call TRBJ2-7, with a possible D match to TRBD1 (5 bases). V was trimmed by 5 bases and J by 3 bases, leaving 11 bases between them. CDR3 size: 13 residues. The germline V gene encodes CDR1 LGHNT and CDR2 FRNRAP. CDR3 sequence (DNA): TGTGCTAGTGGTCAGGGTATCGGCTACGAGCAGTACTTC. It translates to CASGQGIGYEQYF.

The chain joins TRBV4-1 to TRBJ2-5; TRBD1 agrees at 9 bases. CDR1 MGHRA and CDR2 YSYEKL come from the germline V gene. J gave up 1 base and V 3 bases, and 3 bases lay outside the gene matches. CDR3 length equals 15 residues. As DNA, the CDR3 is TGCGCCAGCAGCCACGAGACAGGGGGCCAAGAGACCCAGTACTTC. Amino acids: CASSHETGGQETQYF.

V and J are TRBV28 and TRBJ2-1; tentatively, D is TRBD2 (5 bases). CDR3 length equals 11 residues. V was shortened by 8 bases and J by 12 bases, with 14 bases between the two germline ends. Germline CDR1 is MDHEN and CDR2 is SYDVKM. Here the CDR3 DNA reads TGTGCCAGCGGGTTCCGGGAACCGCAGTTCTTC. It yields the protein CASGFREPQFF.

Comments on this clone: Other DNA sequences from this sample encode an identical CDR3 as well. The gene calls are TRBV27 and TRBJ2-7, with TRBD2 matching 10 bases. CDR3 length: 13 amino acids. Germline values: CDR1 MNHEY, CDR2 SMNVEV (reference sequence). V was pared by 6 bases and J by 3 bases, with 2 bases of the junction left unmatched. The CDR3 is CASRVAGGYEQYF. CDR3 coding DNA: TGTGCCAGCAGGGTAGCGGGAGGCTACGAGCAGTACTTC.